Listed below are T cell receptor beta chains from one sample, sequenced in a study of blood T cell repertoires in COVID-19. The assay was immunoSEQ multiplex PCR, and TCRdb's table has in-frame clones only and misses some. Among 93,000 or so clones listed, almost 90% were seen once. Sequencing input: peripheral blood. The receptors stem from a human donor in a cohort sampled during active COVID-19. CDR3s include the opening cysteine and the closing phenylalanine or tryptophan. A D gene is named only where the DNA matches it firmly. The size of a clone is reported for some rows only, either as once, few or many, or as a class for expanded clones.

once	-	TRBJ2-3	TRBV28	TGTGCCAGCAGACCAGGTGGGGGGGCAAGAAAGACAGATACGCAGTATTTT	CASRPGGGARKTDTQYF
once	TRBD1	TRBJ2-5	TRBV5-1	TGCGCCAGCAGTTTTTCCGGGACAGGGGGCGGAGAGACCCAGTACTTC	CASSFSGTGGGETQYF
-	TRBD1	TRBJ1-3	TRBV7-9	TGTGCCAGCAGCTTATTGGGACAGTTAAACACCATATATTTT	CASSLLGQLNTIYF
-	-	TRBJ1-1	TRBV19	TGTGCCAGTAGGAGGAACTGGGACACTGAAGCTTTCTTT	CASRRNWDTEAFF
-	-	TRBJ2-5	TRBV9	TGTGCCAGCAGCGTAGACGTTTTCCAGTCTCCTCAGGAGACCCAGTACTTC	CASSVDVFQSPQETQYF
-	TRBD2	TRBJ2-1	TRBV19	TGTGCCAGTAGTATTCCTAAGGCTCGGGGGGTCTACAATGAGCAGTTCTTC	CASSIPKARGVYNEQFF
-	TRBD1	TRBJ2-6	TRBV27	TGTGCCAGCAGTTTACGAGGGGACAGAAACCCCTCTGGGGCCAACGTCCTGACTTTC	CASSLRGDRNPSGANVLTF
-	-	TRBJ1-1	TRBV19	TGTGCCAGTAGTTTGACAGGGAACACTGAAGCTTTCTTT	CASSLTGNTEAFF
-	TRBD2	TRBJ2-7	TRBV5-4	TGTGCCAGCAGCTTGTCAATACTAGCGGGAGTCCACGAGCAGTACTTC	CASSLSILAGVHEQYF
few	-	TRBJ2-4	TRBV5-3	TGTGCCAGAAGCACTGACAGTCCCCTAGCCAAAAACATTCAGTACTTC	CARSTDSPLAKNIQYF
-	-	TRBJ2-7	TRBV7-2	TGTGCCAGCAGCCGCAGGCGGCAGGGGGGTGACGAGCAGTACTTC	CASSRRRQGGDEQYF
-	TRBD2	TRBJ2-7	TRBV28	TGTGCCAGCAGCCCTTGGACTAGCGGGAGACCCGAGCAGTACTTC	CASSPWTSGRPEQYF
-	TRBD1	TRBJ1-1	TRBV10-2	TGCGCCAGCAGTGAGACAGGGGGAGGTTTCTTT	CASSETGGGFF
-	TRBD2	TRBJ2-3	TRBV27	TGTGCCAGCAGTTTTGGGGGGGGCGGGAGGAAAATTCCTAGCACAGATACGCAGTATTTT	CASSFGGGGRKIPSTDTQYF
-	-	TRBJ2-3	TRBV27	TGTGCCAGCAGTCTTGAGGGCAGCCGCACAGATACGCAGTATTTT	CASSLEGSRTDTQYF
-	-	TRBJ2-1	TRBV18	TGTGCCAGCTCACTGACAGTTGTCTCCTACAATGAGCAGTTCTTC	CASSLTVVSYNEQFF
-	-	TRBJ1-1	TRBV7-2	TGTGCCAGCAGCTTAGGTAGTGGGTGGACAGAAGCTTTCTTT	CASSLGSGWTEAFF
-	-	TRBJ2-2	TRBV30	TGTGCCTGGAGTTTGGGCATGGTGAACACCGGGGAGCTGTTTTTT	CAWSLGMVNTGELFF
-	TRBD2	TRBJ2-5	TRBV5-1	TGCGCCAGCAGCTTGGGTGGTAGTAGCGGGGGTATGGAGACCCAGTACTTC	CASSLGGSSGGMETQYF
once	-	TRBJ1-1	TRBV2	TGTGCCAGCAGAGACTCTGGACACCTGAACACTGAAGCTTTCTTT	CASRDSGHLNTEAFF
-	-	TRBJ2-1	TRBV18	TGTGCCAGCTCACCAGGCCTCTACAATGAGCAGTTCTTC	CASSPGLYNEQFF
-	-	TRBJ1-3	TRBV9	TGTGCCAGCAGCCGGGAGGGCTGGGACACCATATATTTT	CASSREGWDTIYF
-	TRBD2	TRBJ2-1	TRBV7-8	TGTGCCAGCAGCTTAGCGGGACTAGCGGGAGCGAGCTCCTACAATGAGCAGTTCTTC	CASSLAGLAGASSYNEQFF
few	-	TRBJ1-1	TRBV6-5	TGTGCCAGCAGTTACTCGAGCAGGGTGAACACTGAAGCTTTCTTT	CASSYSSRVNTEAFF
-	TRBD2	TRBJ2-1	TRBV14	TGTGCCAGCAGCTCCCTAGCGGGTCCTTCCGGTGAGCAGTTCTTC	CASSSLAGPSGEQFF
-	TRBD1	TRBJ2-5	TRBV11-1	TGTGCCAGCAGCTTGGGGACAGGCTTACAAGAGACCCAGTACTTC	CASSLGTGLQETQYF
-	-	TRBJ1-1	TRBV28	TGTGCCAGCGGCGGGGGCAGGCGCCAGCATGAAGCTTTCTTT	CASGGGRRQHEAFF
-	TRBD1	TRBJ2-6	TRBV6-6	TGTGCCAGCAGTTCCGGGACAGGGGCTGGGGCCAACGTCCTGACTTTC	CASSSGTGAGANVLTF
-	-	TRBJ1-1	TRBV28	TGTGCCAGCAGCTCAGGTGCGGGGACGCTCCACACTGAAGCTTTCTTT	CASSSGAGTLHTEAFF
-	TRBD2	TRBJ2-5	TRBV2	TGTGCCAGCAGTGCTAGCGGGGCCTCCTTGGAGACCCAGTACTTC	CASSASGASLETQYF
-	TRBD2	TRBJ2-2	TRBV27	TGTGCCAGCAGCATACTAGCGGGGGGTAACACCGGGGAGCTGTTTTTT	CASSILAGGNTGELFF
once	-	TRBJ2-5	TRBV2	TGTGCCAGCATCCGGACTATCAACCAAGAGACCCAGTACTTC	CASIRTINQETQYF
-	-	TRBJ2-7	TRBV19	TGTGCCAGTAGTCCCTGGGACTCAAGCTCCTACGAGCAGTACTTC	CASSPWDSSSYEQYF
-	TRBD1	TRBJ1-1	TRBV10-3	TGTGCCATCAGAGTAAACAGGGGGCGCGACACTGAAGCTTTCTTT	CAIRVNRGRDTEAFF
-	TRBD2	TRBJ2-2	TRBV19	TGTGCCAGTAGTATTCCCGGACTAGCGGGAGATAGGGACACCGGGGAGCTGTTTTTT	CASSIPGLAGDRDTGELFF
once	TRBD2	TRBJ2-3	TRBV30	TGTGCCTGGAGTGATGAGAGCGGGAGAGGGGACACAGATACGCAGTATTTT	CAWSDESGRGDTDTQYF
-	-	TRBJ1-1	TRBV6-6	TGTGCCAGCAGTTTATCGACTGTGAACACTGAAGCTTTCTTT	CASSLSTVNTEAFF
-	-	TRBJ1-2	TRBV19	TGTGCCAGTACCCCCCTCGAGGGCGGCTACACCTTC	CASTPLEGGYTF
few	-	TRBJ1-1	TRBV3-1/TRBV3-2	TGTGCCAGCAGGGGGGGCACTGAAGCTTTCTTT	CASRGGTEAFF
-	-	TRBJ1-5	TRBV20-1	TGCAGTGCACGGACTTTCGGCCCCCAGCATTTT	CSARTFGPQHF
-	-	TRBJ1-2	TRBV6-1	TGTGCCAGCAGTGAAGCGGGGGGACGGGACTATGGCTACACCTTC	CASSEAGGRDYGYTF
-	TRBD1	TRBJ1-2	TRBV3-1/TRBV3-2	TGTGCCAGCAGCCATCGGGACAGGGTTAGTGGCTACACCTTC	CASSHRDRVSGYTF
-	-	TRBJ2-7	TRBV21-1	TGTGCCAGCAGCGTACTAGCGGGGGCCCTGGGGGAAACCCTATTTGGCGAGCAGTACTTC	CASSVLAGALGETLFGEQYF
-	TRBD1	TRBJ2-3	TRBV6-4	TGTGCCAGCAGTGACTCGACAGGGGGCGCAGATACGCAGTATTTT	CASSDSTGGADTQYF
-	-	TRBJ2-5	TRBV6-2/TRBV6-3	TGTGCCAGCAGTTACGGCGGGGCGGGCCAAGAGACCCAGTACTTC	CASSYGGAGQETQYF
-	TRBD2	TRBJ2-1	TRBV19	TGTGCCAGTACCATGGGTCCTAGCGGGGGGCAGTATGAGCAGTTCTTC	CASTMGPSGGQYEQFF
-	-	TRBJ2-5	TRBV18	TGTGCCAGCTCACCCTCCCTTAGCGAGACCCAGTACTTC	CASSPSLSETQYF
-	-	TRBJ2-3	TRBV5-5	TGTGCCAGCAGCTTGGCCACAGGCACAGATACGCAGTATTTT	CASSLATGTDTQYF
-	TRBD1	TRBJ1-2	TRBV4-1	TGCGCCAGCAGCCAACGAGGGGGACAGGGCTATGGCTACACCTTC	CASSQRGGQGYGYTF
-	-	TRBJ1-1	TRBV18	TGTGCCAGCTCACCAGGGAGTCTGAACACTGAAGCTTTCTTT	CASSPGSLNTEAFF